This entry lists 20 T cell receptor beta chains sequenced from one sample in a study of T cell changes during pregnancy in multiple sclerosis. Sequencing was performed with immunoSEQ multiplex PCR; in TCRdb, only in-frame clones are kept and a portion is missing. The sample lists more than 95,000 clones, 92% occurring once. The sample consisted of peripheral blood, taken after pregnancy. Every receptor here comes from a female donor with multiple sclerosis, enrolled in a pregnancy study.

The chain links TRBV19 to TRBJ2-7; 12 nucleotides agree with TRBD2. The CDR3 totals 16 residues. Germline V gene data show CDR1 as LNHDA and CDR2 as SQIVND (reference sequence). Losses at the gene ends were 3 bases for V and 0 bases for J; bases not matched to a gene: 3. The CDR3 region has the DNA TGTGCCAGTAGTATCGCTAGCGGGAGGGTCTCCTACGAGCAGTACTTC. This codes for CASSIASGRVSYEQYF.

The DNA for the CDR3 is TGTGCCAGCAGCTCCAAGCGCCTTTTACAGGGCTTCGCCTACGAGCAGTACTTC. It codes for CASSSKRLLQGFAYEQYF. The V and J genes are TRBV5-6 and TRBJ2-7; D might be TRBD1 (6 bases). The length of the CDR3 is 18 residues. Germline CDR1 and CDR2: SGHDT and YYEEEE. The germline V and J ends were trimmed by 3 bases and 2 bases, with 24 bases remaining between them.

The V gene is TRBV7-8, the J gene TRBJ2-7; 7 bases map to TRBD2. Germline V gene lookup returns CDR1 SGHVS and CDR2 FQNEAQ. The J segment lost 6 bases and the V segment lost 5 bases, leaving 10 bases of the junction unmatched. The CDR3 spans 14 residues. This chain's CDR3 is CASSRDYLGREQYF. The CDR3, as DNA: TGTGCCAGCAGCCGGGACTACCTCGGGCGCGAGCAGTACTTC.

The V gene is TRBV27, the J gene TRBJ2-7; 10 nucleotides line up with TRBD1. The CDR3 contains 15 residues. Germline V lookup: CDR1 MNHEY, CDR2 SMNVEV (reference sequence). V trimming: 4 bases; J trimming: 2 bases; junction bases outside the gene matches: 5. CDR3 protein: CASSSFGTGAYEQYF. CDR3 DNA sequence: TGTGCCAGCAGTTCTTTCGGGACAGGGGCCTACGAGCAGTACTTC.

The chain uses TRBV27 and TRBJ1-2, with TRBD1 as a possible D gene (6 bases). Germline CDR1 is MNHEY and CDR2 is SMNVEV (reference sequence). Trimming took off 5 bases at V and 0 bases at J, with 22 bases between the two ends. The CDR3 consists of 18 residues. CDR3 residues: CASSPGQRSLRANYGYTF. CDR3 DNA sequence: TGTGCCAGCAGTCCAGGACAGCGGTCACTTCGAGCTAACTATGGCTACACCTTC.

The V and J genes are TRBV11-2 and TRBJ1-1; maybe TRBD1 (5 bases). CDR3 length: 15 residues. V was pared by 5 bases and J by 3 bases, with 16 bases between. The germline V gene encodes CDR1 SGHAT and CDR2 FQNNGV. In DNA form, the CDR3 reads TGTGCCAGCAGCGCCCCAGGGTTCTTATACACTGAAGCTTTCTTT. Encoded protein: CASSAPGFLYTEAFF.

The chain has TRBV2 and TRBJ1-1; 8 bases fit TRBD1. Germline lookup yields CDR1 SNHLY and CDR2 FYNNEI. The CDR3 is 14 residues long. V shed 7 bases and J 6 bases; nucleotides not matched to a gene: 10. The CDR3 is CASTPDRAISEAFF. The CDR3 coding sequence is TGTGCCAGCACCCCGGACAGGGCAATATCTGAAGCTTTCTTT.

This sequence joins TRBV7-2 and TRBJ1-3; the D is unclear. The CDR3 covers 14 residues. Trimming pared 1 base from V and 8 bases from J, leaving 12 bases between. Germline V gives CDR1 SGHTA, CDR2 FQGNSA. CDR3 nucleotide sequence: TGTGCCAGCAGCTTAGTTGGGGAGATGGACACCATATATTTT. This codes for CASSLVGEMDTIYF.

The V and J genes are TRBV9 and TRBJ2-3, with a weak D call TRBD2 (5 bases). This CDR3 contains 16 residues. Germline loops: CDR1 SGDLS, CDR2 YYNGEE. V lost 0 bases, J lost 2 bases, and 13 bases lay in between. This CDR3 reads CASSVEVGVVTDTQYF. For the CDR3, the DNA is TGTGCCAGCAGCGTAGAGGTGGGAGTGGTCACAGATACGCAGTATTTT.

The chain has TRBV7-9 and TRBJ2-2; 7 bases match TRBD2. V lost 5 bases to trimming and J lost 2 bases; unmatched junction nucleotides: 14. The CDR3 totals 18 residues. Germline CDR1 and CDR2: SEHNR and FQNEAQ (reference sequence). The CDR3 region has the DNA TGTGCCAGCAGCCGGGATCCTATGACGGGAGGTAACACCGGGGAGCTGTTTTTT. Encoded protein: CASSRDPMTGGNTGELFF.

This clone was seen only once. This sequence joins TRBV14 and TRBJ2-1; TRBD2 matches 13 bases. CDR1 and CDR2 from the germline V gene are SGHDN and FVKESK. The CDR3 runs to 18 residues. Trimming cost V 1 base and J 8 bases; bases outside gene matches: 11. CDR3 in DNA: TGTGCCAGCAGCCAAGGGAACTTACTAGCGGGAGGGCGGGATGAGCAGTTCTTC. Protein sequence: CASSQGNLLAGGRDEQFF. Variable domain in full (rest from reference TRBV14 and TRBJ2-1): EAGVTQFPSHSVIEKGQTVTLRCDPISGHDNLYWYRRVMGKEIKFLLHFVKESKQDESGMPNNRFLAERTGGTYSTLKVQPAELEDSGVYFCASSQGNLLAGGRDEQFFGPGTRLTVL.

The sample holds one count of this clone. This chain links TRBV6-1 with TRBJ2-2, with 9 bases aligning to TRBD1. This CDR3 is built from 15 residues. The V segment lost 4 bases and the J segment 7 bases; nucleotides outside the gene matches: 7. The germline V gene has CDR1 MNHNS and CDR2 SASEGT. CDR3 amino acids: CASSVGTGWNGELFF. In nucleotides, the CDR3 is TGTGCCAGCAGTGTGGGGACAGGGTGGAACGGGGAGCTGTTTTTT.

The rearrangement links TRBV29-1 to TRBJ2-3, with a weak D call TRBD2 (7 bases). The CDR3 sequence is 12 residues long. Trimming took 8 bases from V and 6 from J, leaving 15 bases between them. Germline lookup yields CDR1 SQVTM and CDR2 ANQGSEA. The CDR3 nucleotides are TGCAGCTTTTTAGGGGGGGCGGATACGCAGTATTTT. Translation gives CSFLGGADTQYF.

This chain connects TRBV4-3 to TRBJ2-5; 8 positions match TRBD2. From germline, CDR1 is LGHNA and CDR2 YSLEER. The CDR3 has 19 residues. V lost 0 bases and J lost 4; bases outside the gene matches: 16. The CDR3 sequence is CASSQDLVGGGLRPETQYF. Written as DNA, the CDR3 is TGCGCCAGCAGCCAAGATTTAGTCGGGGGGGGTCTTAGGCCAGAGACCCAGTACTTC.

The V call is TRBV19, the J call TRBJ1-1; D remains unclear. Germline loops: CDR1 LNHDA, CDR2 SQIVND (reference sequence). This CDR3 has 15 amino acids. Trimming cost V 4 bases and J 7 bases, with 19 bases left between them. In DNA, the CDR3 is TGTGCCAGTAGTACGGGAGCCGGGAGGATCAATGAAGCTTTCTTT. Translation: CASSTGAGRINEAFF.

The chain joins TRBV6-6 to TRBJ1-5; tentatively, D is TRBD1 (6 bases). The germline V gene has CDR1 MNHNY and CDR2 SVGAGI (reference sequence). The germline V and J ends were trimmed by 10 bases and 1 base, with 14 bases remaining between them. This CDR3 has 14 amino acids. The CDR3 DNA follows: TGTGCCACCTCGGGGGGACAAAGCAATCAGCCCCAGCATTTT. This translates into CATSGGQSNQPQHF.

The chain carries TRBV5-1 and TRBJ2-1; 13 positions agree with TRBD2. With V trimmed by 3 bases and J by 8 bases, 5 bases remained unmatched. The CDR3 is 15 residues long. Germline-derived CDR1 and CDR2 are SGHRS and YFSETQ. The DNA for the CDR3 is TGCGCCAGCAGCTCCGGACTAGCGGGAGTGGATGAGCAGTTCTTC. Amino acids: CASSSGLAGVDEQFF.

The gene calls are TRBV7-2 and TRBJ2-7, with a weak D call TRBD1 (5 bases). Trimming removed 3 bases at V and 4 bases at J, with 16 bases between. Germline V gene data show CDR1 as SGHTA and CDR2 as FQGNSA. The CDR3 is 15 residues long. CDR3 DNA: TGTGCCAGCAGCTTCCCTACAGGACCCTTTTACGAGCAGTACTTC. Its translation: CASSFPTGPFYEQYF.

The J gene is TRBJ2-7, the V gene TRBV6-5; 7 bases map to TRBD1. Germline trimming cut 5 bases from V and 1 base from J; bases unmatched to any gene: 5. Germline CDR1 reads MNHEY; CDR2 reads SVGAGI. The CDR3 sequence is 14 residues long. The CDR3 sequence is CASSDRDRSYEQYF. The CDR3 DNA reads as TGTGCCAGCAGTGACCGGGACAGATCCTACGAGCAGTACTTC.

The chain has TRBV6-6 and TRBJ2-5, with 7 bases that match TRBD1. The DNA end is more similar to TRBJ2-7, so the J call may be wrong. There are 15 residues in the CDR3. Germline values: CDR1 MNHNY, CDR2 SVGAGI (reference sequence). CDR3 loop: CASSYLRQGDYEQYF. CDR3 DNA: TGTGCCAGCAGTTACCTCAGACAGGGAGACTACGAGCAGTACTTC.